This T cell receptor beta chain came from a study of blood T cell repertoires in COVID-19 (dated by TCRdb to 2018 to 2020). About the investigation overall: Samples covering the acute and convalescent phases of COVID-19 were provided by collaborators in the United States, Italy and Spain. Deeply sampled blood TCRbeta repertoires from subjects exposed to, actively infected with, or recovered from COVID-19 were included in the dataset. Where available, HLA class I and class II types were obtained from metadata supplied by the sample provider rather than from assay-based typing. The prospective study material was composed of cDNA or gDNA derived from T cells, B-cell-depleted T cells, or PBMCs. The repertoires were released in a freely available public database intended as a resource for research on the immune response to SARS-CoV-2. A de-identified subject ID, COVID-19 status, age in years and sex were almost always included in the sample metadata. The samples were drawn from the first 160 participants of the ongoing ImmuneRACE study and from more than 1,000 subjects provided by 6 global collaborators.

Overall study results and their limits: How much clinical and demographic metadata was included differed by source and by participant, and the metadata was provided uncurated.

Worth noting for this clone: It lacks a known antigen. Per-base qualities were not stored, and no clone one base away is much larger.

In the prospective study, participants were about 18 to 95 years old, resided in under 30 geographic areas of the United States, and were enrolled through a virtual design. To assign participants to cohorts, the prospective study relied on clinical history that participants themselves reported in a screening survey and a study questionnaire. ImmuneRACE Cohort 3 recovered participants were defined by two consecutive negative NP/OP PCR tests, healthcare professional clearance, or symptom resolution. In the prospective study, whole blood, serum and a nasopharyngeal or oropharyngeal swab were collected from each participant by mobile phlebotomists. Prospective study participants could optionally give additional blood draws and questionnaires over an approximately 2-month period. Before DNA extraction, prospective study blood samples were shipped either frozen or at room temperature. The germline V gene specifies SGHRS as CDR1 and YFSETQ as CDR2. The CDR3, from cysteine to phenylalanine, totals 16 residues. Left in the record is the CDR3 DNA by itself, 48 bases read in frame from the first base. From V the trimming removes 5 bases and from J it removes 5 bases, while the gene matches leave 13 bases of the junction unaccounted for.

TCRbeta CDR3 regions were amplified from genomic DNA by means of the immunoSEQ Assay, a bias-controlled multiplex PCR. The study's processing was this. Nucleated cell counts per sample were estimated from amplification of reference gene primers within the assay. To quantify the absolute abundance of each unique TCRbeta CDR3 rearrangement, sequence reads were collapsed and filtered. For each sample, productive Simpson clonality was calculated as the square root of Simpson's diversity index across productive rearrangements. TCRdb carries this immuneACCESS record with in-frame sequences only. Its versions omit some clonotypes, under half of them owing to an unresolved V gene in the studies checked, with the rest unexplained. V and J calls and clone size are as listed in that table; D and trimming were resolved from the DNA. For this sample the table gives about 240,000 clones, of which about 89% were detected only once. The ten largest clones capture around 4% of the sample.

The sequence was obtained from a woman in her thirties who had recovered from COVID-19. The sequence links TRBV5-1 to TRBJ2-7; 10 bases in the middle match TRBD2. The sequencing sample was made of PBMCs or T cells enriched from blood (not recorded which). CDR3 sequence: CASSSIITSGIDEQYF. The sequence in DNA is TGCGCCAGCAGTTCGATCATTACTAGCGGGATAGACGAGCAGTACTTC.